The rows below give T cell receptor beta chains drawn from one sample of a study of blood T cell repertoires in COVID-19. Sequencing was performed with immunoSEQ multiplex PCR; in TCRdb, only in-frame clones are kept and a portion is missing. The data hold 150,000 to 250,000 clones, with about 80% observed a single time. Sequencing input: PBMCs or T cells enriched from blood (not recorded which). These TCRs come from a man between 35 and 55 years old who had recovered from COVID-19. Each CDR3 is given with its conserved first and last residue. The D gene is left open where the match is weak. Expanded clones get a size class; other rows say once, few or many, or leave the size out.

TRBV20-1	NA	NA	TRBJ1-4	CSASSPFGEKLFF	TGCAGTGCTAGTAGCCCTTTCGGGGAAAAACTGTTTTTT
TRBV4-1	NA	once	TRBJ1-2	CASSPVFWARGNYGYTF	TGCGCCAGCAGCCCAGTGTTTTGGGCCAGGGGAAACTATGGCTACACCTTC
TRBV18	NA	NA	TRBJ2-2	CASSPPRTAPRITGELFF	TGTGCCAGCTCACCACCCCGGACAGCCCCAAGGATCACCGGGGAGCTGTTTTTT
TRBV6-4	NA	NA	TRBJ2-1	CASSDSSGKGYNEQFF	TGTGCCAGCAGTGACTCCTCAGGGAAAGGCTACAATGAGCAGTTCTTC
TRBV4-3	NA	NA	TRBJ1-3	CASSQETPSGSGNTIYF	TGCGCCAGCAGCCAAGAAACCCCCTCGGGCTCTGGAAACACCATATATTTT
TRBV5-5	NA	NA	TRBJ2-7	CASSLTRDSYEQYF	TGTGCCAGCAGCTTGACGCGAGACTCCTACGAGCAGTACTTC
TRBV9	NA	NA	TRBJ2-6	CASSVRSRSGANVLTF	TGTGCCAGCAGTGTTCGATCGCGCTCTGGGGCCAACGTCCTGACTTTC
TRBV5-1	NA	once	TRBJ2-3	CASSLRRADTQYF	TGCGCCAGCAGCTTGAGACGGGCAGATACGCAGTATTTT
TRBV5-6	TRBD1	once	TRBJ1-2	CASSLPGQPYGYTF	TGTGCCAGCAGCTTGCCGGGACAGCCTTATGGCTACACCTTC
TRBV15	NA	NA	TRBJ1-5	CATSREGRGNQPQHF	TGTGCCACCAGCAGAGAGGGCAGGGGAAATCAGCCCCAGCATTTT
TRBV10-3	NA	NA	TRBJ2-1	CAIRGAGGEQFF	TGTGCCATCAGGGGAGCGGGCGGTGAGCAGTTCTTC
TRBV10-3	NA	NA	TRBJ2-7	CAISGAGEQYF	TGTGCCATCAGTGGAGCCGGCGAGCAGTACTTC
TRBV7-8	NA	once	TRBJ2-7	CASSPNRRTVLTYEQYF	TGTGCCAGCAGCCCGAACAGGAGGACAGTCCTTACCTACGAGCAGTACTTC
TRBV7-3	NA	NA	TRBJ2-2	CASSLRASQGSGELFF	TGTGCCAGCAGCTTACGGGCATCTCAGGGGTCCGGGGAGCTGTTTTTT
TRBV6-2/TRBV6-3	NA	NA	TRBJ1-6	CASSFPPRGASPLHF	TGTGCCAGCAGTTTCCCCCCCAGGGGAGCGTCACCCCTCCACTTT
TRBV4-1	TRBD1	NA	TRBJ1-2	CASSQPGTGGSNGYTF	TGCGCCAGCAGCCAACCCGGTACAGGGGGTTCTAATGGCTACACCTTC
TRBV2	TRBD1	NA	TRBJ1-2	CASSDVRGRLGYTF	TGTGCCAGCAGTGATGTCAGGGGGCGGTTGGGCTACACCTTC
TRBV18	TRBD1	NA	TRBJ2-3	CASSPPGTGAAVNTQYF	TGTGCCAGCTCACCACCGGGGACAGGGGCCGCCGTGAATACGCAGTATTTT
TRBV5-4	NA	once	TRBJ1-1	CASSRGHPGPVNTEAFF	TGTGCCAGCAGCAGGGGACACCCTGGCCCCGTGAACACTGAAGCTTTCTTT
TRBV5-8	NA	NA	TRBJ1-2	CASSLPGGDYGYTF	TGTGCCAGCAGCTTGCCGGGGGGCGACTATGGCTACACCTTC
TRBV5-1	TRBD1	NA	TRBJ1-1	CASSLHPGQGFEAFF	TGCGCCAGCAGCTTACACCCGGGACAGGGCTTTGAAGCTTTCTTT
TRBV6-5	NA	few	TRBJ1-2	CASSYSNRAYGYTF	TGTGCCAGCAGTTACTCGAACAGGGCCTATGGCTACACCTTC
TRBV5-1	NA	NA	TRBJ1-1	CASSLSSNTEAFF	TGCGCCAGCAGCTTGTCCTCCAACACTGAAGCTTTCTTT
TRBV7-9	TRBD2	NA	TRBJ2-3	CASSLSGDPTDTQYF	TGTGCCAGCAGCTTGAGCGGGGACCCAACAGATACGCAGTATTTT
TRBV9	NA	NA	TRBJ1-5	CASSVGPPDNQPQHF	TGTGCCAGCAGCGTAGGGCCCCCAGACAATCAGCCCCAGCATTTT
TRBV2	TRBD1	once	TRBJ1-1	CASSEQGAYTEAFF	TGTGCCAGCAGTGAACAGGGGGCGTATACTGAAGCTTTCTTT
TRBV2	TRBD1	NA	TRBJ1-5	CASSVDRGGQPQHF	TGTGCCAGCAGTGTGGACAGGGGGGGTCAGCCCCAGCATTTT
TRBV4-1	TRBD1	NA	TRBJ2-7	CASSQDLGQTDEQYF	TGCGCCAGCAGCCAAGATCTGGGACAGACCGACGAGCAGTACTTC
TRBV2	TRBD1	once	TRBJ2-7	CASSGQGRSYEQYF	TGTGCCAGCAGCGGACAGGGACGCTCCTACGAGCAGTACTTC
TRBV30	NA	NA	TRBJ2-1	CAWGSYNEQFF	TGTGCCTGGGGCAGCTACAATGAGCAGTTCTTC
TRBV5-4	NA	NA	TRBJ2-3	CASSLVGTDTQYF	TGTGCCAGCAGCTTGGTAGGCACAGATACGCAGTATTTT
TRBV28	TRBD1	few	TRBJ1-5	CASRSGGAAGQPQHF	TGTGCCAGCAGGTCAGGGGGCGCGGCGGGTCAGCCCCAGCATTTT
TRBV5-1	NA	few	TRBJ2-7	CASSTADSYEQYF	TGCGCCAGCAGCACGGCGGACTCCTACGAGCAGTACTTC
TRBV19	NA	NA	TRBJ1-2	CASSIGSSQFYGYTF	TGTGCCAGTAGTATAGGTAGCTCCCAATTCTATGGCTACACCTTC
TRBV11-1	NA	NA	TRBJ1-1	CASSSIGGNTEAFF	TGTGCCAGCAGCTCCATCGGGGGGAACACTGAAGCTTTCTTT
TRBV6-5	NA	NA	TRBJ1-2	CASSPKGGGYGYTF	TGTGCCAGCAGTCCCAAGGGGGGAGGGTATGGCTACACCTTC
TRBV5-1	NA	NA	TRBJ1-1	CASSPEGGNTEAFF	TGCGCCAGCAGCCCCGAGGGTGGGAACACTGAAGCTTTCTTT
TRBV28	NA	NA	TRBJ1-1	CASSTFEGVNTEAFF	TGTGCCAGCAGTACTTTTGAGGGGGTGAACACTGAAGCTTTCTTT
TRBV29-1	TRBD1	NA	TRBJ1-3	CSVGQGGNTIYF	TGCAGCGTTGGACAGGGAGGAAACACCATATATTTT